This is a list of T cell receptor beta chains from one sample in a study of T cells in Graves' hyperthyroidism and ophthalmopathy. TCRdb reprocessed the multiplex PCR reads with MiXCR, giving one entry per CDR3 protein. In the table there are around 420,000 distinct CDR3 sequences, approximately 15% of which are singletons. The source material was blood. The receptors derive from a woman between 18 and 29 years old with Graves' hyperthyroidism. The CDR3 runs from the conserved cysteine through the conserved F or W. Each record gives: J gene, V gene, D gene, clone size, CDR3 DNA, CDR3 protein. D genes are given only for firm matches. Expanded clones are given a class, and other clones once, few, many or no size at all.

>TRBJ1-3|TRBV19|-|-
TGTGCCAGTAGTGAAGTCAGGCACCCTGGAAACACCATATATTTT
CASSEVRHPGNTIYF
>TRBJ2-7|TRBV28|TRBD2|many
TGTGCCAGCAGCCGTAGCGGGAGTAACGAGCAGTACTTC
CASSRSGSNEQYF
>TRBJ2-1|TRBV12-3/TRBV12-4|-|many
TGTGCCAGCAGTTTAGCCGGGACTGGTAATGAGCAGTTCTTC
CASSLAGTGNEQFF
>TRBJ2-5|TRBV20-1|TRBD2|many
TGCAGTGCTAGAGACCTAATAGGACTAGCGGGAGGGCGGGAGGAGACCCAGTACTTC
CSARDLIGLAGGREETQYF
>TRBJ2-1|TRBV18|-|many
TGTGCCAGCTCACAGGGGTTCGATGAGCAGTTCTTC
CASSQGFDEQFF
>TRBJ2-3|TRBV5-1|TRBD1|many
TGCGCCAGCGGACAGGGGGGACCAGATACGCAGTATTTT
CASGQGGPDTQYF
>TRBJ2-2|TRBV7-9|TRBD1|-
TGTGCCAGCAGCTCATTTACCGACAGGGAACTGTTTTTT
CASSSFTDRELFF
>TRBJ1-1|TRBV4-1|-|-
TGCGCCAGCAGCCAAACTTTGACAGGGAACACTGAAGCTTTCTTT
CASSQTLTGNTEAFF
>TRBJ1-2|TRBV28|-|many
TGTGCCAGCAGTCGACGTGGCTATGGCTACACCTTC
CASSRRGYGYTF
>TRBJ2-1|TRBV27|-|many
TGTGCCAGCAGTCTCTGGGGTCATGACAATGAGCAGTTCTTC
CASSLWGHDNEQFF
>TRBJ2-7|TRBV28|TRBD1|many
TGTGCCAGCAGGCCCGAAGCTGGGACAGGGCACTACGAGCAGTACTTC
CASRPEAGTGHYEQYF
>TRBJ2-1|TRBV27|TRBD2|-
TGTGCCAGCAGTTTAGTGGGACTAGCGGGCTACAATGAGCAGTTCTTC
CASSLVGLAGYNEQFF
>TRBJ1-5|TRBV30|-|many
TGTGCCTGGAGTGTAGACAGCTACAATCAGCCCCAGCATTTT
CAWSVDSYNQPQHF
>TRBJ1-1|TRBV7-9|-|many
TGTGCCAGCAGCTCTCAGACAGGACCGAACACTGAAGCTTTCTTT
CASSSQTGPNTEAFF
>TRBJ2-1|TRBV12-3/TRBV12-4|TRBD2|many
TGTGCCAGCAGTTTAATCGACCTCGGGGGGAGCTCCTACAATGAGCAGTTCTTC
CASSLIDLGGSSYNEQFF
>TRBJ1-5|TRBV2|TRBD1|many
TGTGCCAGCAGTCGTGGACAGGGACGAGCGAACAATCAGCCCCAGCATTTT
CASSRGQGRANNQPQHF